The rows below give T cell receptor beta chains drawn from one sample of a study of Ad26.COV2.S vaccination and SARS-CoV-2 variants. Sequenced by immunoSEQ multiplex PCR; TCRdb stores in-frame clones only, minus some. The repertoire holds about 350,000 clones, around 89% seen once, with 5% in the top ten. The sample was peripheral blood, taken in a trial of Ad26.COV2.S vaccine versus placebo. Receptors originate from a person aged 18-65 years who received the Ad26.COV2.S COVID-19 vaccine or a placebo. CDR3s include the opening cysteine and the closing phenylalanine or tryptophan.

TRBJ2-7	TRBV28	CASSGDRDSATYEQYF
TRBJ2-7	TRBV9	CASSVGGEGIYEQYF
TRBJ2-7	TRBV19	CASSPRQGSSYEQYF
TRBJ2-3	TRBV18	CASSPGQAGRDTQYF
TRBJ1-5	TRBV10-3	CAIGGGNQPQHF
TRBJ1-1	TRBV9	CASSVDGRANTEAFF
TRBJ1-1	TRBV11-3	CASSQGMNTEAFF
TRBJ1-2	TRBV4-1	CASSQPRLNYGYTF
TRBJ1-1	TRBV7-2	CASSSGQVNTEAFF
TRBJ1-1	TRBV27	CASSSLSAGEWAEAFF
TRBJ1-2	TRBV2	CASSEFVTGTGPYGYTF
TRBJ2-2	TRBV27	CASSLDGRAELFF
TRBJ2-7	TRBV7-6	CASSLAGQGAYEQYF
TRBJ1-3	TRBV4-2	CASSQDWQVNGNTIYF
TRBJ2-2	TRBV5-1	CASSRSTGELFF
TRBJ1-5	TRBV27	CASSLSGAGNQPQHF
TRBJ2-2	TRBV28	CASSFPDRGIGGELFF
TRBJ2-5	TRBV4-1	CASSQDRGGQETQYF
TRBJ2-5	TRBV15	CATSLRRGETQYF
TRBJ1-1	TRBV6-5	CASNQDRGLTEAFF
TRBJ1-1	TRBV7-2	CASKGVLNTEAFF
TRBJ1-3	TRBV5-1	CASSLEGSTGNTIYF
TRBJ1-6	TRBV5-1	CASSLAPDRGDSPLHF
TRBJ1-1	TRBV7-6	CASSLETGSGTEAFF
TRBJ2-7	TRBV3-1/TRBV3-2	CASSQAGSSYEQYF
TRBJ1-4	TRBV28	CASSTNPGRENEKLFF
TRBJ2-7	TRBV10-3	CATGGGYEQYF
TRBJ2-2	TRBV6-1	CASSEQSTGELFF
TRBJ1-4	TRBV14	CASSPKEKLFF
TRBJ2-7	TRBV5-1	CASSLAGSGAPYEQYF
TRBJ1-2	TRBV7-9	CASSVTGYGYTF
TRBJ2-7	TRBV6-6	CASTIGTGMGEQYF
TRBJ1-5	TRBV9	CASSVVDTPNQPQHF
TRBJ1-2	TRBV28	CASSGSYGYTF
TRBJ1-5	TRBV7-2	CASSLDGSIGQPQHF
TRBJ2-7	TRBV11-2	CASSLLGTSSEQYF
TRBJ2-5	TRBV5-5	CASSYQETQYF
TRBJ2-5	TRBV3-1/TRBV3-2	CASSHLDINGGETQYF